Only a few counts were recorded for the clone carrying this TCR beta chain. Antigen unknown. The CDR3 covers 14 residues. Germline lookup yields CDR1 MDHEN and CDR2 SYDVKM. J lost 3 bases, V lost 8 bases, and 2 bases had no gene match. Every bit of the isolated RNA underwent reverse transcription, so sequencing read expressed TCRB transcripts. The method was immunoSEQ multiplex PCR; TCRdb's version includes in-frame clones alone and lacks a portion of them. Of under 250,000 clones listed, about 15% were seen once; the top ten hold 0.015% to 0.02%. The data derive from a study of beta chain features in type 1 diabetes. About the study: In age, gender and cell yields, patients were similar to healthy donors.

The study, taken as a whole, reports: Compared to healthy donors, patients appeared to have naive, central memory and Treg TCRB repertoires that were more alike. Equally in patients and controls, PCR might preferentially amplify shorter templates. Within each of all four CD4+ subsets, Type 1 diabetes patients had TCRB CDR3s that were moderately but significantly shorter.

The chain joins TRBV28 to TRBJ2-6; TRBD1 aligns across 9 bases. The TCR originated in a man aged 25-45 years with type 1 diabetes. The sample was naive CD4+ T cells from blood. In DNA, the CDR3 is TGTGCCAGCGGACAGGGGTTTGGGGCCAACGTCCTGACTTTC. Residues: CASGQGFGANVLTF.